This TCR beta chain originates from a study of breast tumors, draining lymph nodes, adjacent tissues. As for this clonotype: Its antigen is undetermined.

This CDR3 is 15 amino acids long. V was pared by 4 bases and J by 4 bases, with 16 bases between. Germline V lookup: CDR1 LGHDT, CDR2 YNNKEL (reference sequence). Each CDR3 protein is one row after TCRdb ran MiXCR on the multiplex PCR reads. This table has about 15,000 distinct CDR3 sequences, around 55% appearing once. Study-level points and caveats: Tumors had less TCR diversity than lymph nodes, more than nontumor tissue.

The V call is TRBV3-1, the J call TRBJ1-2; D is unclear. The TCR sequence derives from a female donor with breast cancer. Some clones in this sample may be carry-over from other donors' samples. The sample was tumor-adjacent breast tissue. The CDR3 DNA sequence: TGTGCCAGCAGCCGAACTAATGAGAACGGCTATGGCTACACCTTC. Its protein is CASSRTNENGYGYTF.